This T cell receptor (beta chain) was sequenced during a study of T cells in Graves' hyperthyroidism and ophthalmopathy. Amplified TCR beta CDR3 regions came from RNA transcripts. A set of HTBI primers served as the primers for a first-round RT-PCR of the TCR CDR3. TCRdb recomputed calls from the multiplex PCR reads with MiXCR, one row per CDR3 protein. Among fewer than 550,000 distinct CDR3 sequences listed, around 24% were seen once. This clonotype appeared many times. The CDR3 totals 13 residues. The V gene lost 3 bases and the J gene lost 7 bases, with 12 bases spanning the gap. The chain joins TRBV12-3 or TRBV12-4 to TRBJ2-5; D may be TRBD2 (5 bases). The sequencing input was blood. This clonotype was obtained from a young woman with Graves' ophthalmopathy. CDR3 amino acids: CASSFAPEGTQYF. The CDR3 bases are TGTGCCAGCAGTTTCGCCCCCGAGGGGACCCAGTACTTC.